The T cell receptor beta chain described here comes from a study of blood T cells in healthy people across ages. Through a sample-barcoded 5' primer and a J-beta primer mix, a second PCR was run for roughly 6 to 12 cycles. One entry per CDR3 protein results from TCRdb running MiXCR on the 5' RACE reads. The data hold around 1,000,000 distinct CDR3 sequences, with approximately 38% observed a single time. Each sample yielded at least 6 micrograms of PBMC total RNA. The CDR3 runs 16 residues. Germline CDR1 reads ENHRY; CDR2 reads SYGVKD. Trimming removed 2 bases from V and 7 bases from J; junction bases left unmatched: 6. With respect to this clonotype: Its antigen remains unknown.

The study, taken as a whole, reports: Donor CMV status, an unknown factor, possibly confounded changes in expanded clonotypes. Diversity was estimated from one million T cells, and these estimates were considered underestimates.

The material sequenced was blood. This sequence originates from a man aged 18 to 30 in good health. This chain joins TRBV10-3 and TRBJ1-4, with 11 positions matching TRBD1. The CDR3 coding sequence is TGTGCCATCAGTGAGAGGACCGGGACAGGGGGTGAAAAACTGTTTTTT. This encodes CAISERTGTGGEKLFF.